This entry lists 15 T cell receptor beta chains sequenced from one sample in a study of T cell repertoires in cytomegalovirus infection. TCRdb ran MiXCR on the reads and lists one entry per CDR3 protein. The sample lists 750,000 to 950,000 distinct CDR3 sequences, 25% to 35% occurring once. No antigen has been identified for these receptors. The sample consisted of cultured CD8+ T cells from PBMCs, taken from culture after CMV antigen stimulation. The receptors were sampled from a human donor in good health (CMV status not recorded). Some clones in this sample may be carry-over from other donors' samples.

CDR3 loop: CASTTGLRGYGYTF. DNA of the CDR3: TGTGCCAGCACCACGGGGTTAAGGGGCTATGGCTACACCTTC. The chain couples TRBV12-3 or TRBV12-4 to TRBJ1-2, with a tentative D call TRBD1 (5 bases). The CDR3 has 14 amino acids. Trimming cost V 7 bases and J 4 bases, with 16 bases left between them.

This clonotype occurred many times. J is TRBJ2-1 and V is TRBV6-2 or TRBV6-3, with TRBD2 identical over 11 bases. The CDR3 has 21 residues. CDR1 MNHEY and CDR2 SVGEGT come from the germline V gene. Trimming at V came to 0 bases and at J to 0 bases, leaving 13 bases not matched to a gene. DNA for the CDR3: TGTGCCAGCAGTTACTCGACGGCTAGCGGGGGGTCGAAAAGCTCCTACAATGAGCAGTTCTTC. It specifies CASSYSTASGGSKSSYNEQFF.

This clonotype was recorded only once. J is TRBJ2-1 and V is TRBV6-5; D is unresolved. Germline CDR1 and CDR2: MNHEY and SVGAGI. V dropped 7 bases and J dropped 3 bases, with 16 bases sitting between them. CDR3 length: 15 residues. CDR3: CASTQSESNYNEQFF. The CDR3 DNA reads as TGTGCCAGCACTCAAAGTGAGTCTAACTACAATGAGCAGTTCTTC.

This rearrangement joins TRBV12-3 or TRBV12-4 to TRBJ2-4; 8 nucleotides align to TRBD2. CDR3 length: 16 amino acids. Trimming cost V 4 bases and J 7 bases; bases outside gene matches: 12. CDR3 loop: CASSSSTGGPRNIQYF. The DNA of the CDR3 is TGTGCCAGCAGTTCCTCCACGGGGGGGCCGAGGAACATTCAGTACTTC.

This chain uses TRBV23-1 with TRBJ2-7, with no clear D. TRBV23-1 is labeled an ORF, and its function is uncertain. This CDR3 contains 11 residues. CDR3 in amino acids: CASTQIVWVHV. The CDR3 coding sequence is TGCGCCAGCACTCAGATTGTGTGGGTGCACGTC.

This clonotype was observed many times. The chain joins TRBV7-8 to TRBJ2-1; the match to TRBD1 covers 7 bases. Trimming at V came to 5 bases and at J to 8 bases, leaving 9 bases not matched to a gene. Germline CDR1 SGHVS, CDR2 FQNEAQ. This CDR3 spans 14 amino acids. CDR3 bases: TGTGCCAGCAGCCTTAAGACAGGGCTCGATGAGCAGTTCTTC. Residues: CASSLKTGLDEQFF. Complete variable domain (other parts from reference TRBV7-8 and TRBJ2-1): GAGVSQSPRYKVAKRGQDVALRCDPISGHVSLFWYQQALGQGPEFLTYFQNEAQLDKSGLPSDRFFAERPEGSVSTLKIQRTQQEDSAVYLCASSLKTGLDEQFFGPGTRLTVL.

V usage is TRBV6-1 and J usage is TRBJ1-2; perhaps TRBD1 as D (5 bases). This CDR3 has 14 amino acids. Per the germline V gene, CDR1 is MNHNS and CDR2 is SASEGT. The V gene lost 10 bases and the J gene lost 4 bases, with 19 bases spanning the gap. DNA for the CDR3: TGTGCCACCAGAAGAGGGGTGAGAGGCTATGGCTACACCTTC. Its protein product is CATRRGVRGYGYTF.

The chain couples TRBV25-1 to TRBJ1-1, with a tentative D call TRBD1 (5 bases). Germline lookup yields CDR1 MGHDK and CDR2 SYGVNS. The V and J ends lost 1 base and 1 base respectively, with 7 bases between them. The CDR3 has 14 amino acids. As DNA, the CDR3 is TGTGCCAGCAGTGAATGGGACGGGAACACTGAAGCTTTCTTT. Protein sequence: CASSEWDGNTEAFF. The complete variable domain, with remaining parts taken from reference TRBV25-1 and TRBJ1-1, reads EADIYQTPRYLVIGTGKKITLECSQTMGHDKMYWYQQDPGMELHLIHYSYGVNSTEKGDLSSESTVSRIRTEHFPLTLESARPSHTSQYLCASSEWDGNTEAFFGQGTRLTVV.

The chain employs TRBV19 and TRBJ1-2, with D unclear. The CDR3 consists of 14 residues. Trimming cost V 5 bases and J 0 bases, with 10 bases left between them. Germline CDR1 reads LNHDA; CDR2 reads SQIVND (reference sequence). CDR3: CASSWHSSNYGYTF. CDR3 sequence (DNA): TGTGCCAGTAGTTGGCACTCTTCTAACTATGGCTACACCTTC.

The gene calls are TRBV27 and TRBJ2-7; TRBD1 matches 9 bases. This CDR3 comprises 13 residues. Per the germline V gene, CDR1 is MNHEY and CDR2 is SMNVEV (reference sequence). V gave up 6 bases and J gave up 2 bases; unmatched junction bases: 2. CDR3 in DNA: TGTGCCAGCAGGGGGACAGGGCCCTACGAGCAGTACGTC. The encoded protein is CASRGTGPYEQYV.

The rearrangement uses TRBV27 and TRBJ2-1; D may be TRBD1 or TRBD2 (5 bases each). The V end lost 8 bases, the J end lost 6 bases, and 17 bases lay between the germline ends. This CDR3 is 14 amino acids long. The germline CDR1 and CDR2 sequences are MNHEY and SMNVEV (reference sequence). DNA for the CDR3: TGTGCCAGCGCCCTGGGGCTAGCCCCCAATGAGCAGTTCTTC. Translation: CASALGLAPNEQFF.

In its sample, this clonotype was seen a few times. V is TRBV19 and J is TRBJ1-2, with unresolved D. Germline assignment: CDR1 LNHDA and CDR2 SQIVND (reference sequence). The CDR3 spans 13 residues. The germline V and J ends were trimmed by 4 bases and 2 bases, with 8 bases remaining between them. CDR3 amino acids: CASSNTANYGYTF. The CDR3 region has the DNA TGTGCCAGTAGTAATACAGCCAACTATGGCTACACCTTC.

The rearrangement joins TRBV28 to TRBJ2-5; 7 positions agree with TRBD2. CDR1 MDHEN and CDR2 SYDVKM come from the germline V gene. J lost 4 bases, V lost 5 bases, and 22 bases had no gene match. The CDR3 is made up of 19 amino acids. The DNA of the CDR3 is TGTGCCAGCAGTCCCGACCTTGGGACTACCGAGAGTGTCCGAGAGACCCAGTACTTC. It specifies CASSPDLGTTESVRETQYF.

Ten or more counts support this clonotype. The rearrangement links TRBV7-2 to TRBJ2-5, with TRBD1 matching over 10 bases. V shed 6 bases, J shed 5 bases, and the junction held 3 bases outside the gene matches. The CDR3 has 13 residues. Germline V gene data show CDR1 as SGHTA and CDR2 as FQGNSA. The CDR3 spells CASRGQGGETQYF. The CDR3 DNA sequence: TGTGCCAGCAGAGGACAGGGGGGGGAGACCCAGTACTTC.

In this sample, this clonotype turned up a few times. The chain uses TRBV6-5 and TRBJ1-2, with D perhaps TRBD1 (6 bases). V was pared by 4 bases and J by 3 bases, with 12 bases between. The CDR3 has 14 residues. The V gene's germline CDR1 is MNHEY and CDR2 SVGAGI. The CDR3 loop is CASSSPGGYYGYTF. For the CDR3, the DNA is TGTGCCAGCAGTTCCCCTGGGGGCTACTATGGCTACACCTTC.